This TCR beta chain was identified in a study of prognosis after radiotherapy for stage I lung cancer. Study-wide background: Delivery of radiotherapy was by SBRT in 3 to 5 fractions at a biologically effective dose of at least 100 Gy.

Genomic DNA was subjected to two-round multiplex PCR for amplification of TCR beta CDR3. Gene-specific TRBV and TRBJ primers were used in PCR round one. TCRdb ran MiXCR on the multiplex PCR reads and lists one entry per CDR3 protein. The table lists 15,000 to 20,000 distinct CDR3 sequences, 44% of them singletons. Sequencing used PBMCs, obtained before or after stereotactic body radiation therapy (not recorded which). The sequence derives from a donor aged 50 or older with non-small cell lung cancer.

This CDR3 is CASSHRVNYGYTF. The CDR3, as DNA: TGTGCCAGCAGCCACAGGGTTAACTATGGCTACACCTTC. The chain carries TRBV6-1 and TRBJ1-2, with D possibly being TRBD1 (6 bases). The germline gives CDR1 MNHNS, CDR2 SASEGT. The V and J ends lost 6 bases and 1 base respectively, with 9 bases between them. The CDR3 loop spans 13 amino acids.